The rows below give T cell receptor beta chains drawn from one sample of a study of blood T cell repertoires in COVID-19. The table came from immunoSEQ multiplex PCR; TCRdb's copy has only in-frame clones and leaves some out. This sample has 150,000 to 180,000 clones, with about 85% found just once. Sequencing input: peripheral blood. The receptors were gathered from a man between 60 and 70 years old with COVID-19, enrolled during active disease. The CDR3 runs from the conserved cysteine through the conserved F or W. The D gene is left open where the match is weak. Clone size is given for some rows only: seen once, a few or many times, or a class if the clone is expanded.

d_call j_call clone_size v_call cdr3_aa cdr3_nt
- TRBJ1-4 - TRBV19 CASSIDWERGNEKLFF TGTGCCAGTAGTATAGATTGGGAGCGGGGTAATGAAAAACTGTTTTTT
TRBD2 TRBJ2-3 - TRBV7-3 CASSLTPGGPSTDTQYF TGTGCCAGCAGCTTAACTCCGGGGGGGCCGAGCACAGATACGCAGTATTTT
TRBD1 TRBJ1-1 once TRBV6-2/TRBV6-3 CASSSRGHIGNTEAFF TGTGCCAGCAGCAGCAGGGGGCATATTGGTAACACTGAAGCTTTCTTT
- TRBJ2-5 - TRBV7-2 CASSYSRGQETQYF TGTGCCAGCAGCTATAGCAGGGGTCAGGAGACCCAGTACTTC
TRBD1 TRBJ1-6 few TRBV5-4 CASSGTGTYNSPLHF TGTGCCAGCAGCGGGACAGGGACCTATAATTCACCCCTCCACTTT
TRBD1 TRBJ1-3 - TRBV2 CASSGQGYTIYF TGTGCCAGCAGTGGACAGGGATACACCATATATTTT
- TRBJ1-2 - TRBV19 CASSIDRDKNSGYTF TGTGCCAGTAGTATAGATCGGGACAAGAACTCCGGCTACACCTTC
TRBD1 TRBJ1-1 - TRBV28 CASSGLGRGLLDTEAFF TGTGCCAGCAGCGGGCTGGGTAGGGGGCTCTTGGACACTGAAGCTTTCTTT
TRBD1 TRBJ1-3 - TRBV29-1 CSVVTGGSGNTIYF TGCAGCGTTGTTACAGGGGGCTCTGGAAACACCATATATTTT
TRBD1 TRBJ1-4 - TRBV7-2 CASSLGTGVGEKLFF TGTGCCAGCAGCTTGGGGACAGGGGTAGGGGAAAAACTGTTTTTT
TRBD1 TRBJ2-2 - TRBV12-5 CASDMTGMNTGELFF TGTGCTAGTGATATGACAGGGATGAACACCGGGGAGCTGTTTTTT
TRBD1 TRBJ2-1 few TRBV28 CASRPQGASYNEQFF TGTGCCAGCAGGCCACAGGGGGCAAGCTACAATGAGCAGTTCTTC
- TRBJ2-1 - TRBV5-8 CASHLLGTFDEQFF TGTGCCAGCCACCTGCTCGGTACTTTCGATGAGCAGTTCTTC
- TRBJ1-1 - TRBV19 CASTEQRGGTEAFF TGTGCCAGTACCGAGCAACGGGGTGGGACTGAAGCTTTCTTT
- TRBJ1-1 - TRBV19 CASSTRQWSGNTEAFF TGTGCCAGTAGTACTCGACAGTGGTCGGGGAACACTGAAGCTTTCTTT
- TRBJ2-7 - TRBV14 CASSHQGTYEQYF TGTGCCAGCAGCCATCAGGGGACCTACGAGCAGTACTTC
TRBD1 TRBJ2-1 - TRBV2 CATQQGAGNEQFF TGTGCCACCCAACAGGGGGCGGGCAATGAGCAGTTCTTC
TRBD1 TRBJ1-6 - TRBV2 CASRNRGSSYNSPLHF TGTGCCAGCAGGAACAGGGGGAGCTCCTATAATTCACCCCTCCACTTT
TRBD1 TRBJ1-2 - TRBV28 CASSPGQGADYGYTF TGTGCCAGCAGTCCGGGACAGGGGGCTGACTATGGCTACACCTTC
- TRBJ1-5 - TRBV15 CATSRDQGPSNQPQHF TGTGCCACCAGCAGAGATCAGGGCCCTAGCAATCAGCCCCAGCATTTT
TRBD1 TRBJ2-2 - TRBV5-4 CASRSGTANTGELFF TGTGCCAGCAGGTCCGGGACAGCGAACACCGGGGAGCTGTTTTTT
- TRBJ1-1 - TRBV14 CASSRGGEAAFF TGTGCCAGCAGCCGAGGAGGGGAGGCGGCTTTCTTT
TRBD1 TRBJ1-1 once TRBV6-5 CASRTGSTEAFF TGTGCCAGCCGGACAGGGTCAACTGAAGCTTTCTTT
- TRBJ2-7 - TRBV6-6 CASSSGGLSHYEQYF TGTGCCAGCAGCTCGGGGGGCCTCTCCCACTACGAGCAGTACTTC
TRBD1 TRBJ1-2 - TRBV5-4 CASSRDREGYTF TGTGCCAGCAGCCGCGACAGGGAGGGCTACACCTTC
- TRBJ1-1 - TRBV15 CATSPAGGRINTEAFF TGTGCCACCAGCCCAGCCGGGGGGCGGATTAACACTGAAGCTTTCTTT
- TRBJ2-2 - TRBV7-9 CASSLLNTNTGELFF TGTGCCAGCAGCTTATTAAATACGAACACCGGGGAGCTGTTTTTT
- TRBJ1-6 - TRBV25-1 CASSDRARGDSPLHF TGTGCCAGCAGCGACAGAGCGCGAGGTGATTCACCCCTCCACTTT
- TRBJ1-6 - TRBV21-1 CASSSRDRGGSPLHF TGTGCCAGCAGCTCCCGGGACAGGGGCGGTTCACCCCTCCACTTT
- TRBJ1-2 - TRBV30 CAWSDRDFGYTF TGTGCCTGGAGCGACCGGGACTTTGGCTACACCTTC
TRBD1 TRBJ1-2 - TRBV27 CASSFTGVHGYTF TGTGCCAGCAGTTTTACAGGGGTCCATGGCTACACCTTC
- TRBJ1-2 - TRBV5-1 CASTGDPNNYGYTF TGCGCCAGCACAGGGGATCCAAATAACTATGGCTACACCTTC
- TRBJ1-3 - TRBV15 CATSRDAGARRNTIYF TGTGCCACCAGCAGAGATGCGGGGGCTCGGCGAAACACCATATATTTT
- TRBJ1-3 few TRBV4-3 CASSQDWGRSGNTIYF TGCGCCAGCAGCCAAGATTGGGGCCGATCTGGAAACACCATATATTTT
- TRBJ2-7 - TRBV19 CASSIGGGGYEQYF TGTGCCAGTAGTATAGGGGGAGGCGGCTACGAGCAGTACTTC
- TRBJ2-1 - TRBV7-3 CASSSPDRSYNEQFF TGTGCCAGCAGCTCGCCCGACAGATCCTACAATGAGCAGTTCTTC
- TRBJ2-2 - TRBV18 CASSLKGQTNTGELFF TGTGCCAGCTCACTAAAAGGACAGACGAACACCGGGGAGCTGTTTTTT
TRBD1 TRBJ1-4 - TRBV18 CASSGQTATNEKLFF TGTGCCAGCTCGGGACAGACTGCAACTAATGAAAAACTGTTTTTT
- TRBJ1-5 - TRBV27 CASRPLADQPQHF TGTGCCAGCAGGCCGCTAGCAGATCAGCCCCAGCATTTT
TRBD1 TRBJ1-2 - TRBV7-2 CASSPGTGLYGYTF TGTGCCAGCAGCCCGGGGACAGGGCTCTATGGCTACACCTTC
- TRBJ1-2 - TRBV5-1 CASSLQASGYTF TGCGCCAGCAGCTTACAGGCGTCTGGCTACACCTTC
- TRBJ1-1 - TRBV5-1 CASSATRGNTEAFF TGCGCCAGCAGCGCAACCAGGGGGAACACTGAAGCTTTCTTT
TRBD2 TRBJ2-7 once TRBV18 CASSLDYGGSEQYF TGTGCCAGCTCACTCGATTACGGGGGGTCCGAGCAGTACTTC
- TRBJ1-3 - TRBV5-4 CASSLRIPWGPSGNTIYF TGTGCCAGCAGCCTGCGGATTCCTTGGGGGCCCTCTGGAAACACCATATATTTT
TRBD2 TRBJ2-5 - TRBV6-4 CASRASGKETQYF TGTGCCAGCAGGGCTAGCGGGAAAGAGACCCAGTACTTC
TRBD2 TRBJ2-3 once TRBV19 CASSIVSGGVSTDTQYF TGTGCCAGTAGTATAGTTTCGGGAGGGGTTAGCACAGATACGCAGTATTTT
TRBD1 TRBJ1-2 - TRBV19 CASSPDRVSHYGYTF TGTGCCAGTAGTCCCGACAGGGTTTCCCACTATGGCTACACCTTC
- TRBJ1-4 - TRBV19 CASNALGALNEKLFF TGTGCCAGTAATGCCCTGGGGGCCCTTAATGAAAAACTGTTTTTT